What follows is one TCR beta chain and its context. This specimen belongs to a study of OX40 agonist ivuxolimab in advanced cancers. The V and J ends lost 1 base and 4 bases, in that order; junction bases with no gene match: 3. The CDR3 has 15 amino acids. Germline V gene data show CDR1 as SGHKS and CDR2 as YYEKEE (reference sequence). Here immunoSEQ multiplex PCR was the method, and the copy in TCRdb shows in-frame clones only, minus some. The sample holds 45,000 or so clones; approximately 80% are singletons and the top ten take 4.2%. The source is an adult with an advanced solid tumor such as melanoma, head and neck, liver or kidney cancer. The chain is built from TRBV5-5 and TRBJ2-1; the match to TRBD2 covers 9 bases. Source: CD4+ or CD8+ T cells sorted from blood, taken in a trial of the OX40 agonist ivuxolimab. CDR3 DNA: TGTGCCAGCAGCTTGATTGCGGGAGGGTACAATGAGCAGTTCTTC. This gives the protein CASSLIAGGYNEQFF. Full variable domain (missing parts from reference TRBV5-5 and TRBJ2-1): DAGVTQSPTHLIKTRGQQVTLRCSPISGHKSVSWYQQVLGQGPQFIFQYYEKEERGRGNFPDRFSARQFPNYSSELNVNALLLGDSALYLCASSLIAGGYNEQFFGPGTRLTVL.